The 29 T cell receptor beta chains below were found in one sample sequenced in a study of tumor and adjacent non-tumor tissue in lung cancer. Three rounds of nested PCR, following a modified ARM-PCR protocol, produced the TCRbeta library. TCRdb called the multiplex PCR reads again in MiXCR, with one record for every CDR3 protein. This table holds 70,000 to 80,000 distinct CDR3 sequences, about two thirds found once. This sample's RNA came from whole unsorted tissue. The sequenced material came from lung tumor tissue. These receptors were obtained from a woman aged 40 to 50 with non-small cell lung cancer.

The CDR3 nucleotides are TGTGCCAGCAACTTGGCAGGATTTTCTGGAAACACCATATATTTT. It yields the protein CASNLAGFSGNTIYF. The V call is TRBV11-2, the J call TRBJ1-3; D remains unclear. Germline CDR1 reads SGHAT; CDR2 reads FQNNGV. The V end was cut by 7 bases, the J end by 1 base, with 14 bases between. This CDR3 is built from 15 residues.

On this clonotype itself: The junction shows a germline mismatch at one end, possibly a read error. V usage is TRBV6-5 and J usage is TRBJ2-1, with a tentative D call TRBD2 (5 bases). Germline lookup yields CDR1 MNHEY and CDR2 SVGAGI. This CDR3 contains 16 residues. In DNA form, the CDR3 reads TGTGCCTGCAGTTACTCGATGGCGGGCAGCTACATTGAGCAGTTCTTC. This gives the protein CACSYSMAGSYIEQFF.

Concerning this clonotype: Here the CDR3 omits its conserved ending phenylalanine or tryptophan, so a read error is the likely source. The CDR3 here is CTSSLRVSPTGDNEQFL. DNA for the CDR3: TGTACCAGCAGCTTAAGAGTCTCGCCGACAGGAGACAATGAGCAGTTCCTC. V and J are TRBV11-1 and TRBJ2-1, with D perhaps matching TRBD1 (6 bases). The CDR3 is 17 amino acids. Per the germline V gene, CDR1 is SGHAT and CDR2 is FQDESV (reference sequence).

The CDR3 sequence: CTTGLALADTQYF. CDR3 DNA: TGCACAACTGGACTAGCGCTAGCAGATACGCAGTATTTT. J is TRBJ2-3 and V is TRBV29-1, with TRBD2 matching over 9 bases. Germline V gives CDR1 SQVTM, CDR2 ANQGSEA. CDR3 length equals 13 residues.

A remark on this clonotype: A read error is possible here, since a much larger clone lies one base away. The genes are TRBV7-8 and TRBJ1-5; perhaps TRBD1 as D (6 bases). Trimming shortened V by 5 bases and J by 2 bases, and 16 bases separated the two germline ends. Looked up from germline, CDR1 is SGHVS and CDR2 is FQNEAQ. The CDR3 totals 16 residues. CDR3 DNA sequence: TGTGCCAGCAGCCGCCTGTCCAGGACAGGCAATCAGCCCCAGCATTTT. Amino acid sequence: CASSRLSRTGNQPQHF. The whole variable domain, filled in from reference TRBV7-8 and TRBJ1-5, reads GAGVSQSPRYKVAKRGQDVALRCDPISGHVSLFWYQQALGQGPEFLTYFQNEAQLDKSGLPSDRFFAERPEGSVSTLKIQRTQQEDSAVYLCASSRLSRTGNQPQHFGDGTRLSIL.

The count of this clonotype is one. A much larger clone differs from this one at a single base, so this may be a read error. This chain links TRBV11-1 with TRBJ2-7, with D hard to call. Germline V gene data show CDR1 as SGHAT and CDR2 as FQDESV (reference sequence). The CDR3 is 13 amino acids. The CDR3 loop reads CVSSPGPRTEQYF. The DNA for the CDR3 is TGTGTCAGCAGCCCCGGCCCCAGGACCGAACAGTACTTC.

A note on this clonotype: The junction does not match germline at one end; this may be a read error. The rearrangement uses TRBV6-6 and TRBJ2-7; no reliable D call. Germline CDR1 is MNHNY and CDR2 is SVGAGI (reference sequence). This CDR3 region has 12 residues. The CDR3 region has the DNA TGTGCCAGCAGTCCATGGAACTACGATCAGTACTTC. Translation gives CASSPWNYDQYF.

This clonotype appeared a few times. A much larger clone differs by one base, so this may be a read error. The CDR3 sequence: CASSSTGWTETFF. The CDR3, as DNA: TGTGCCAGCAGTTCGACAGGTTGGACTGAAACTTTCTTT. The V call is TRBV6-6, the J call TRBJ1-1, with D perhaps TRBD1 (6 bases). Germline CDR1 and CDR2: MNHNY and SVGAGI (reference sequence). The CDR3 consists of 13 residues.

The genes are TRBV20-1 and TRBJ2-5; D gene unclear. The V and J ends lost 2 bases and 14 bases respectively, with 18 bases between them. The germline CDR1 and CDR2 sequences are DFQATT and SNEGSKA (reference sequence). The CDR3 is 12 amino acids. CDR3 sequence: CSARTDLETRYF. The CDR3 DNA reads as TGCAGTGCTAGAACAGACTTGGAGACCCGATACTTC.

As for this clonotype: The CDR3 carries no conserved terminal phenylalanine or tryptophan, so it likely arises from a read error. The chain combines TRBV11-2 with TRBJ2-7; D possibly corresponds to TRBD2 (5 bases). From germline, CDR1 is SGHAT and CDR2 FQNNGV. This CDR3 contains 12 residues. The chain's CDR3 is CASGLTQDEQYL. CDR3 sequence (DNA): TGCGCCAGCGGCTTAACCCAGGACGAGCAGTACCTC.

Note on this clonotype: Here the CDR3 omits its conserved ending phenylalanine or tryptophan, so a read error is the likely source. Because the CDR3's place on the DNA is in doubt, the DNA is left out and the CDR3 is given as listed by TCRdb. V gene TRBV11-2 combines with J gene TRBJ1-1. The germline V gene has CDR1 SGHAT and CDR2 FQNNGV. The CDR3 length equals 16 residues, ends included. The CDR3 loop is CASSSESGLADTEAVS.

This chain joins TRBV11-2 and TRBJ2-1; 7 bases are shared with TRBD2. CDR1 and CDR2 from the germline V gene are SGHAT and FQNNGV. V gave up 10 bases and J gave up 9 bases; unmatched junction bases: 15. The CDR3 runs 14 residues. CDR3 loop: CATIAGPLASEQFF. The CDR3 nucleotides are TGTGCCACCATAGCGGGCCCACTCGCAAGTGAGCAGTTCTTC.

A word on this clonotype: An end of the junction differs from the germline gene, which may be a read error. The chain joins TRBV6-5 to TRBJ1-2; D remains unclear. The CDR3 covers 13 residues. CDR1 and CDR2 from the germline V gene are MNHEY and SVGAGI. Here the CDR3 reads CDSSPGSDYGYTF. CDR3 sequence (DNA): TGTGACAGCAGTCCCGGGAGCGATTATGGCTACACCTTC.

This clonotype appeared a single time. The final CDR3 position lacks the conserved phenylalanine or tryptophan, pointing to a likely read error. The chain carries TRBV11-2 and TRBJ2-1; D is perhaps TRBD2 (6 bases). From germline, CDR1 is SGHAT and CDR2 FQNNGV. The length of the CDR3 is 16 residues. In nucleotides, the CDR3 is TGTGCCTGCAGTAAGACACTAGCTGCACTGTACAATGAGCAGTTCTTG. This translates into CACSKTLAALYNEQFL.

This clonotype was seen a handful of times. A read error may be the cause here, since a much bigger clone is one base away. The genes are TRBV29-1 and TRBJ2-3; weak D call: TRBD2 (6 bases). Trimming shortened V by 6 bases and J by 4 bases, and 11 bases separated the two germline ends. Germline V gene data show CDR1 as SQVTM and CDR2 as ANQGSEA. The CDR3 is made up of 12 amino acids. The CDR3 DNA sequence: TGCAGCGTGCGGTCGGGAGCAGATACGCAGTATTTT. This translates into CSVRSGADTQYF.

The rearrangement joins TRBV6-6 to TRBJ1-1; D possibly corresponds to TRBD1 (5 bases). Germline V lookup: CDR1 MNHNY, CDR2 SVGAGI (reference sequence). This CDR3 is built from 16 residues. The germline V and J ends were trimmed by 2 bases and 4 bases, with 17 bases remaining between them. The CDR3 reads CASSYNTGRGGTEAFF. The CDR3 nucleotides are TGTGCCAGCAGTTACAATACGGGGCGGGGGGGCACTGAAGCTTTCTTT.

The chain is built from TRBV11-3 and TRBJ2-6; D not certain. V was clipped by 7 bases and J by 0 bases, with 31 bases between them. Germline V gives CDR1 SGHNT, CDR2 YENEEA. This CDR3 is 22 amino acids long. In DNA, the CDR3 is TGTGCCAGCAACTTGGAAGGTATAATTTACTCCTCACCTAGCTCTGGGGCCAACGTCCTGACTTTC. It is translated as CASNLEGIIYSSPSSGANVLTF.

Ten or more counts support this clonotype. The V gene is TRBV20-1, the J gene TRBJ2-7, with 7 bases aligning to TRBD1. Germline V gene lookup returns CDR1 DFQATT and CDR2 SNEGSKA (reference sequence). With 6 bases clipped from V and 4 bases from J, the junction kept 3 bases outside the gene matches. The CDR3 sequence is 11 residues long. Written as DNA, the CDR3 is TGCAGTGCGAGACAGGGTTACGAGCAGTACTTC. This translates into CSARQGYEQYF.

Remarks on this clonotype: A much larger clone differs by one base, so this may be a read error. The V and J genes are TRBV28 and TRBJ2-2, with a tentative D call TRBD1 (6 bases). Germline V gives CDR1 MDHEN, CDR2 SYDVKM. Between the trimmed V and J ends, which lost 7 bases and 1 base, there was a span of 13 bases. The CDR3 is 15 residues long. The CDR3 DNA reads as TGTGCCAGCAACACCGCAGGGGAGAACACCGGGGAGCTGTTTTTT. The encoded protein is CASNTAGENTGELFF. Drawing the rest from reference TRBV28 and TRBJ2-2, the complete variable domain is DVKVTQSSRYLVKRTGEKVFLECVQDMDHENMFWYRQDPGLGLRLIYFSYDVKMKEKGDIPEGYSVSREKKERFSLILESASTNQTSMYLCASNTAGENTGELFFGEGSRLTVL.

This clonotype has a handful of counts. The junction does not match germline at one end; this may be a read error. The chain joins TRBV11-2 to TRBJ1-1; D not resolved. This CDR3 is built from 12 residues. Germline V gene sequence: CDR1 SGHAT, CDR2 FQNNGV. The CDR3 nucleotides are TGTACCAGCAGTAGTTCGGGGTTTGAAGCTTTCTTT. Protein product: CTSSSSGFEAFF.

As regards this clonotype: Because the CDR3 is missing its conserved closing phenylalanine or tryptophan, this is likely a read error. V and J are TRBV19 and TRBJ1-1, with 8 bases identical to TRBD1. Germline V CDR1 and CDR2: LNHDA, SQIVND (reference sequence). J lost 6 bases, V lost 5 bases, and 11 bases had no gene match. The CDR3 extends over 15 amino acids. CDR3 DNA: TGTGCCAGTAGTTCCCGACAGGGGAGGATTGCTGAAGCTTTCCTT. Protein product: CASSSRQGRIAEAFL.

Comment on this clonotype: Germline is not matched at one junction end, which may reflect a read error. In DNA, the CDR3 is TGCACCAGCAGCTTCGGGACTGTTCAAGAGACCCAGTATTTC. Encoded protein: CTSSFGTVQETQYF. This chain connects TRBV5-1 to TRBJ2-5; D possibly corresponds to TRBD2 (6 bases). This CDR3 comprises 14 residues. Germline V gene sequence: CDR1 SGHRS, CDR2 YFSETQ.

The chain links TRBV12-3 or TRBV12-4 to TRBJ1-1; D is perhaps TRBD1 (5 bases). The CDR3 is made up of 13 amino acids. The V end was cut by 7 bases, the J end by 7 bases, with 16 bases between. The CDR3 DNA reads TGTGCCAGCAAAAGGGATCAGGACATTGAAGCTTTCTTT. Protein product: CASKRDQDIEAFF.

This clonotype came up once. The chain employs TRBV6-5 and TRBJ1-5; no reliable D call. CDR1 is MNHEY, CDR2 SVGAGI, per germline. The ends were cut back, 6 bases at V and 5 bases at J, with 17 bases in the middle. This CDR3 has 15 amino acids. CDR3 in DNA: TGTGCCAGCAGCTACACCACAGAGGCAGATCAGCCCCAGCATTTT. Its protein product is CASSYTTEADQPQHF.

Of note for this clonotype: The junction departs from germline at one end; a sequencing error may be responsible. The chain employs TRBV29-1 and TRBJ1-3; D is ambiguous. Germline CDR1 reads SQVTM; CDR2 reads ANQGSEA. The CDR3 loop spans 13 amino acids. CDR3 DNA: TGCATCGTTATCCCCAATGCTGGAAACACCATATATTTT. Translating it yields CIVIPNAGNTIYF.

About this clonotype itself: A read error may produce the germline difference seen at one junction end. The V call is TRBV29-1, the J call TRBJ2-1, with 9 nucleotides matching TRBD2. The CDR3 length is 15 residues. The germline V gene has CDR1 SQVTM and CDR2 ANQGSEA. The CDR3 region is CSVTRSSGSYNEQFF. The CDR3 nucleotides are TGTAGCGTCACAAGGAGTAGCGGGAGCTACAATGAGCAGTTCTTC.

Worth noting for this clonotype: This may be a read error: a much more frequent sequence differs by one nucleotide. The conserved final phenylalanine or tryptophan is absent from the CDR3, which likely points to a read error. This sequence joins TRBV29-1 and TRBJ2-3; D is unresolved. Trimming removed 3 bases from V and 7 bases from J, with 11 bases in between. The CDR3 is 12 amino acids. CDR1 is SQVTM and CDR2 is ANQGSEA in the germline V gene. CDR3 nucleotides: TGCAGCGTTGATGGTATTCTAAATACGCAGTATTCT. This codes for CSVDGILNTQYS.

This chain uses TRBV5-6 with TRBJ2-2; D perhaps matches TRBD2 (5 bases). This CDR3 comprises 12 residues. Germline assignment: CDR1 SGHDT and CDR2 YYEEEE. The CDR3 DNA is TGTGCGGGCGGACTCAACACCGGGGAGCTGTTTTTT. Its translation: CAGGLNTGELFF.

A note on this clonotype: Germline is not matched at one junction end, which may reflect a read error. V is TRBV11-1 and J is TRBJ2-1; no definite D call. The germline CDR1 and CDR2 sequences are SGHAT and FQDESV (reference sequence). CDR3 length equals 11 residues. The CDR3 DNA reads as TGTGTCAGCAGCTTAAGTAGTGAGCAACTCTTC. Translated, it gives CVSSLSSEQLF.